This T cell receptor beta chain was obtained from a study of T cells after yellow fever vaccination. For the study at large: The authors prepared low-cell-number fractions using SMART-Seq v4 Ultra Low Input.

Study outcomes and limitations: Clonotypes appearing in both CD4 and CD8 compartments existed, and their share was small. Detected again after the booster were most primary-vaccination clones, at 95% to 98% CD4 and approximately 85% CD8.

For TCR, cDNA came from 5'RACE template switching, which added a universal primer site and UMIs. TCRdb re-analysed the 5' RACE reads in MiXCR, keeping a single row per CDR3 protein. The data show some 160,000 distinct CDR3 sequences, with 9.3% seen just once and about a third held by the top ten. This clonotype was counted many times. As yet, its antigen is unknown. The starting material was CD8+ T cells sorted from PBMCs, obtained 45 days after the yellow fever booster vaccination. The receptor was isolated from a man between 18 and 35 years old who received the YFV17D yellow fever vaccine.

The CDR3 bases are TGTGCCAGCAGTTGGGACAGCCTTAACACTGAAGCTTTCTTT. Protein product: CASSWDSLNTEAFF. J is TRBJ1-1 and V is TRBV6-2 or TRBV6-3; 7 bases align to TRBD1. CDR1 is MNHEY and CDR2 is SVGEGT in the germline V gene. Losses at the gene ends were 4 bases for V and 2 bases for J; bases not matched to a gene: 4. The CDR3 has 14 amino acids.